This T cell receptor beta chain emerged from a study of T cell clonotyping in hematopoietic cell transplantation. Note on this clone: No antigen is known for it.

Measured with immunoSEQ multiplex PCR; TCRdb has only the in-frame clones, and not every one. The sample has approximately 4,600 clones; 75% to 80% are singletons. CDR1 and CDR2 from the germline V gene are LNHDA and SQIVND (reference sequence). The CDR3 spans 14 residues. The trim removed 3 bases at V and 6 bases at J, leaving 3 bases unmatched. Regarding the study as a whole: At the given depth, recipient repertoires were over 95% de novo clonotypes.

This rearrangement joins TRBV19 to TRBJ1-2; 11 bases line up with TRBD1. Sequenced material: peripheral blood mononuclear cells, taken 100 days after allogeneic stem cell transplant. This TCR was recovered from a female patient aged 50-60 years who had an allogeneic stem cell transplant from an unrelated donor, so the T cells may come from the graft donor. Some clones in this sample may be carry-over from other donors' samples. The DNA of the CDR3 is TGTGCCAGTAGTATTGGACAGGGGGCCGATGGCTACACCTTC. It codes for CASSIGQGADGYTF.